A selection of T cell receptor beta chains follows, all from one sample in a study of T-cell reconstitution after alpha-beta-depleted transplantation in children. MiXCR, applied by TCRdb to the PCR reads, yields one record per CDR3 protein. The sample has hundreds of thousands of distinct CDR3 sequences; roughly 16% are singletons. The input for sequencing was PBMCs, mostly from graft donor cells, taken 360 days after TCRalphabeta/CD19-depleted stem cell transplant. These receptors were obtained from a male patient under 10 years old who had a stem cell transplant for acute lymphoblastic leukemia, so the T cells may come from the graft donor. CDR3s include the opening cysteine and the closing phenylalanine or tryptophan. Each record gives: clone size, D gene, V gene, J gene, CDR3 DNA, CDR3 protein. A D gene is named only where the DNA matches it firmly. Only some rows state a clone size, as once, few, many or a class for expanded clones.

NA	TRBD2	TRBV5-4	TRBJ2-7	TGTGCCAGCAGCCGGACCATAGCGGGATGGGGGCAGTACTTC	CASSRTIAGWGQYF
few	TRBD1	TRBV5-1	TRBJ1-2	TGCGCCAGCAGCACCTATTCCGGGACAGGGCGCTATGGCTACACCTTC	CASSTYSGTGRYGYTF
few	TRBD1	TRBV4-2	TRBJ1-3	TGTGCCAGCAGCCAAGATCACTTGGGGACAGTCCTTTCAGCAGGAAACACCATATATTTT	CASSQDHLGTVLSAGNTIYF
few	NA	TRBV28	TRBJ2-5	TGTGCCAGCAGCGCAGGGGGGGGCGGGGAGACCCAGTACTTC	CASSAGGGGETQYF
few	TRBD2	TRBV28	TRBJ2-7	TGTGCCAGCAGTTCCCTGACTAGCGGGAGGGCCTCCTACGAGCAGTACTTC	CASSSLTSGRASYEQYF
NA	NA	TRBV29-1	TRBJ1-2	TGCAGCGGCCGGGCAGGGGAGGACTATGGCTACACCTTC	CSGRAGEDYGYTF
few	NA	TRBV5-1	TRBJ2-3	TGCGCCAGCAGCTTGGGTGCCAGAGATACGCAGTATTTT	CASSLGARDTQYF
NA	NA	TRBV7-8	TRBJ2-2	TGTGCCAGCAGAATGGGACGTACGAACACCGGGGAGCTGTTTTTT	CASRMGRTNTGELFF
NA	TRBD1	TRBV27	TRBJ2-1	TGTGCCAGCAGTCGCCTCCGGACAGGGGCCCGCCCCAATGAGCAGTTCTTC	CASSRLRTGARPNEQFF
NA	NA	TRBV25-1	TRBJ2-1	TGTGCCAGCAGTGATGGATACTCCTACAATGAGCAGTTCTTC	CASSDGYSYNEQFF